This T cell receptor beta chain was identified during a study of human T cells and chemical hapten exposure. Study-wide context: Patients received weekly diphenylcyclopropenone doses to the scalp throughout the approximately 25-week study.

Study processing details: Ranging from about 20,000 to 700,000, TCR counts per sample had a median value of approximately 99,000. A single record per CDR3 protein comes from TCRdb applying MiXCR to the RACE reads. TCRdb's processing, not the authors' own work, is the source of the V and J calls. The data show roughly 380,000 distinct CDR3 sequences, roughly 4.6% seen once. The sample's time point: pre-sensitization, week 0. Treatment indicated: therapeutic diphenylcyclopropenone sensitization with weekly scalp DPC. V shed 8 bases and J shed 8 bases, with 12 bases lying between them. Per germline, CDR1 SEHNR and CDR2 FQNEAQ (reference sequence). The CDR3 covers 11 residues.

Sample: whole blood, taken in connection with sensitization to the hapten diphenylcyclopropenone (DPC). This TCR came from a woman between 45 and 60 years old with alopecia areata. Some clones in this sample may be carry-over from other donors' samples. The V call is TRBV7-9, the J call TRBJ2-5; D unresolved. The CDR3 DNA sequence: TGTGCCAGCGGAACTACACGTACCCAGTACTTC. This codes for CASGTTRTQYF.